Listed below are T cell receptor beta chains from one sample, sequenced in a study of T cell responses to AZD1222 COVID-19 vaccine. Measured with immunoSEQ multiplex PCR; TCRdb has only the in-frame clones, and not every one. Counted here are 55,000 to 75,000 clones, around four fifths occurring once; the ten biggest clones make up roughly 12%. Sequencing was performed on peripheral blood, taken on day 0 of AZD1222 vaccination. Receptors originate from an adult in good health. Each CDR3 is given with its conserved first and last residue. Each record gives: clone size, J gene, D gene, V gene, CDR3 DNA, CDR3 protein. The D gene is left open where the match is weak. A clone size is listed for some rows: how often the clone was seen (once, few, many), or a class if it is expanded.

- TRBJ2-2 - TRBV27 TGTGCCAGCAGTCGCCATCCGACGAACCGTCAGGCCGGGGAGCTGTTTTTT CASSRHPTNRQAGELFF
- TRBJ2-1 - TRBV5-5 TGTGCCAGCAGCTTGGAGTACACACACAATGAGCAGTTCTTC CASSLEYTHNEQFF
- TRBJ1-1 TRBD1 TRBV5-1 TGCGCCAGCAGCTTGCAGGGGGGAAGTACTGAAGCTTTCTTT CASSLQGGSTEAFF
- TRBJ2-7 - TRBV18 TGTGCCAGCTCACCTAGAGACGAGCAGTACTTC CASSPRDEQYF
- TRBJ2-6 - TRBV6-5 TGTGCCACCAGAAAAGGAAACTCTGGGGCCAACGTCCTGACTTTC CATRKGNSGANVLTF
once TRBJ1-1 - TRBV6-5 TGTGCCAGCAGTTATTTGGGGGGTGCGGCTTTCTTT CASSYLGGAAFF
- TRBJ1-2 - TRBV27 TGTGCCAGCAGACCCCTGGAGCAAGAGTTCTACTATGGCTACACCTTC CASRPLEQEFYYGYTF
- TRBJ1-5 TRBD1 TRBV4-1 TGCGCCAGCAGCCAAGGACAGGGCTCGGGCAATCAGCCCCAGCATTTT CASSQGQGSGNQPQHF
few TRBJ1-3 - TRBV7-7 TGTGCTAGCAGCTTAGCGGGGACACCTGGAAACACCATATATTTT CASSLAGTPGNTIYF
once TRBJ2-2 - TRBV3-1/TRBV3-2 TGTGCCAGCAGCTTAATAGACACCGGGGAGCTGTTTTTT CASSLIDTGELFF
- TRBJ1-2 TRBD1 TRBV4-1 TGCGCCAGCAGCCAAGGGGACAGGGGCTATGGCTACACCTTC CASSQGDRGYGYTF
few TRBJ2-2 TRBD2 TRBV7-6 TGTGCCAGCAGCCCCGGGGCTAGCGGGGGGGCCGGCACCGGGGAGCTGTTTTTT CASSPGASGGAGTGELFF
once TRBJ1-2 TRBD1 TRBV5-1 TGCGCCAGCAGCTTGGAGGGACAGGGGAAGAGCTACACCTTC CASSLEGQGKSYTF
- TRBJ2-2 TRBD1 TRBV5-1 TGCGCCAGCAGCTTGGACGGACAGGGGTGGACCGGGGAGCTGTTTTTT CASSLDGQGWTGELFF
- TRBJ2-2 - TRBV18 TGTGCCAGCTCACCCAGGCCGGACAGTCCCGGGGAGCTGTTTTTT CASSPRPDSPGELFF
- TRBJ2-5 TRBD2 TRBV7-8 TGTGCCAGCAGCTTCGGTAGCGGGGGGGCCTCGTTTGAGACCCAGTACTTC CASSFGSGGASFETQYF
- TRBJ2-7 - TRBV5-5 TGTGCCAGCAGCTTGACCTGGGACTACGAGCAGTACTTC CASSLTWDYEQYF
- TRBJ2-7 TRBD1 TRBV7-8 TGTGCCACGTCACTACAGGGGCTGTCCTACGAGCAGTACTTC CATSLQGLSYEQYF
- TRBJ2-3 - TRBV5-1 TGCGCCAGCAGCTTGGAGTTGGGGGGCCCAGATACGCAGTATTTT CASSLELGGPDTQYF
- TRBJ2-7 - TRBV7-9 TGTGCCAGCAGCTTAGCGACGTACGAGCAGTACTTC CASSLATYEQYF
- TRBJ1-6 - TRBV7-2 TGTGCCAGCAGCTCCAAAAACTCACCCCTCCACTTT CASSSKNSPLHF
- TRBJ1-2 - TRBV19 TGTGCCAGTAGAGCAGGGAACGGCTATGGCTACACCTTC CASRAGNGYGYTF
- TRBJ1-5 - TRBV14 TGTGCCAGCAGCCAAGGGGGCCAGCCCCAGCATTTT CASSQGGQPQHF
few TRBJ2-5 - TRBV6-5 TGTGCCAGCAGCAGGGATGCGGGGGCCAGGGACTTC CASSRDAGARDF
- TRBJ2-7 TRBD1 TRBV9 TGTGCCAGCAGCGCCGAGGGACAGGTCTCCTACGAGCAGTACTTC CASSAEGQVSYEQYF
- TRBJ2-1 TRBD2 TRBV7-8 TGTGCCAGCAGCTTAGCGCACAGCGGGGGGGCCAATGAGCAGTTCTTC CASSLAHSGGANEQFF
- TRBJ1-1 - TRBV5-6 TGTGCCAGCAGCTTGGCCGGCGAGGGACAGAACACTGAAGCTTTCTTT CASSLAGEGQNTEAFF
- TRBJ1-2 TRBD1 TRBV6-1 TGTGCCAGCAGTGAAGGAGGGACAGGCTATGGCTACACCTTC CASSEGGTGYGYTF
- TRBJ2-1 - TRBV14 TGTGCCAGCAGCCACTTGGGACGTTTGCCGACTACAAACAATGAGCAGTTCTTC CASSHLGRLPTTNNEQFF
- TRBJ2-5 TRBD2 TRBV5-5 TGTGCCAGCAGCTTTATGGGGACTAGCGGGCAAGAGACCCAGTACTTC CASSFMGTSGQETQYF
- TRBJ1-4 - TRBV10-3 TGTGCCATCAGTGGGACAAATGAAAAACTGTTTTTT CAISGTNEKLFF
- TRBJ2-2 TRBD1 TRBV10-3 TGTGCCATCAGCCCGGGACAGGGAGGGACCGGGGAGCTGTTTTTT CAISPGQGGTGELFF
- TRBJ1-5 TRBD1 TRBV7-2 TGTGCCAGCAGACGAGGGGGCCAGAATAGCAATCAGCCCCAGCATTTT CASRRGGQNSNQPQHF
- TRBJ2-3 - TRBV14 TGTGCCAGCAGCCCCCGCTTAGGTGCAGATACGCAGTATTTT CASSPRLGADTQYF
large TRBJ1-2 - TRBV12-5 TGTGCTAGTGGTTTGGCCTCAGGGAGCTACTATGGCTACACCTTC CASGLASGSYYGYTF
- TRBJ1-1 TRBD1 TRBV2 TGTGCCAGCAGAGGGACAGGGACCGATACTGAAGCTTTCTTT CASRGTGTDTEAFF
- TRBJ1-3 - TRBV3-1/TRBV3-2 TGTGCCAGCAGCCAATACGGAAACACCATATATTTT CASSQYGNTIYF
once TRBJ2-5 TRBD1 TRBV7-7 TGTGCTAGCAGCTACGGGACAGGGGGGGAGACCCAGTACTTC CASSYGTGGETQYF
- TRBJ1-2 TRBD1 TRBV29-1 TGCAGCGTTGCCGAGGCAGGGGGGGAATACACCTTC CSVAEAGGEYTF
once TRBJ2-1 - TRBV6-6 TGTGCCAGCACCGGGGCCAGCTCCTACAATGAGCAGTTCTTC CASTGASSYNEQFF